Listed here are 7 T cell receptor beta chains from one sample, sequenced in a study of a mutant IDH1 vaccine in newly diagnosed glioma. The time point here: baseline, week 1 (first vaccination visit). Noted treatment: pre-vaccination baseline after standard-of-care therapy. The method was immunoSEQ multiplex PCR; TCRdb's version includes in-frame clones alone and lacks a portion of them. This sample yields approximately 67,000 clones, of which around 83% are seen a single time; 4.6% belongs to the top ten. The input for sequencing was peripheral blood mononuclear cells (PBMCs), taken from a glioma patient treated with radiotherapy, temozolomide or both. These receptor sequences come from a woman under 30 with glioma. Some clones in this sample may be carry-over from other donors' samples.

The J gene is TRBJ1-2, the V gene TRBV5-1, with D uncertain. This CDR3 is built from 13 residues. Germline values: CDR1 SGHRS, CDR2 YFSETQ. V shed 4 bases and J shed 1 base, with 8 bases lying between them. The CDR3 bases are TGCGCCAGCAGCCCCGGTGGTAACTATGGCTACACCTTC. It specifies CASSPGGNYGYTF.

V is TRBV5-4 and J is TRBJ1-2; D remains ambiguous. CDR1 SGHNT and CDR2 YYREEE come from the germline V gene (reference sequence). The CDR3 consists of 15 residues. Between the trimmed V and J ends, which lost 0 bases and 4 bases, there was a span of 13 bases. The CDR3 is CASSLGQHLIYGYTF. The CDR3 nucleotides are TGTGCCAGCAGCTTGGGTCAACACCTGATCTATGGCTACACCTTC. Full variable domain (missing parts from reference TRBV5-4 and TRBJ1-2): ETGVTQSPTHLIKTRGQQVTLRCSSQSGHNTVSWYQQALGQGPQFIFQYYREEENGRGNFPPRFSGLQFPNYSSELNVNALELDDSALYLCASSLGQHLIYGYTFGSGTRLTVV.

The genes are TRBV7-6 and TRBJ1-1; D is possibly TRBD1 (5 bases). This CDR3 is 13 amino acids long. In germline, CDR1 is SGHVS, CDR2 FNYEAQ. V lost 5 bases, J lost 6 bases, and 13 bases lay in between. The CDR3 here is CASSPDQGSEAFF. The CDR3 nucleotides read TGTGCCAGCAGCCCGGATCAGGGCTCTGAAGCTTTCTTT.

This sequence joins TRBV4-1 and TRBJ1-2, with a possible D match to TRBD1 (5 bases). Germline CDR1 reads MGHRA; CDR2 reads YSYEKL. V was clipped by 5 bases and J by 2 bases, with 15 bases between them. There are 15 residues in the CDR3. The DNA for the CDR3 is TGCGCCAGCAGCTCCCGAGGGGACTTAAACTATGGCTACACCTTC. The encoded protein is CASSSRGDLNYGYTF.

V and J are TRBV6-4 and TRBJ1-1; D remains unclear. Per germline, CDR1 MRHNA and CDR2 SNTAGT. Trimming removed 6 bases at V and 0 bases at J, with 14 bases between. The CDR3 length is 15 residues. This chain's CDR3 is CASRTWPTVNTEAFF. CDR3 sequence (DNA): TGTGCCAGCAGGACCTGGCCGACGGTGAACACTGAAGCTTTCTTT.

The chain has TRBV5-1 and TRBJ2-7; 14 bases agree with TRBD2. Trimming removed 3 bases from V and 5 bases from J; junction bases left unmatched: 1. The CDR3 length is 14 residues. CDR1 and CDR2 from the germline V gene are SGHRS and YFSETQ. The CDR3 loop is CASSWTSGRHEQYF. CDR3 bases: TGCGCCAGCAGCTGGACTAGCGGGAGGCACGAGCAGTACTTC.

V is TRBV27 and J is TRBJ2-3; 7 bases are shared with TRBD2. The CDR3 extends over 17 amino acids. Losses at the gene ends were 6 bases for V and 0 bases for J; bases not matched to a gene: 12. Germline CDR1 MNHEY, CDR2 SMNVEV (reference sequence). This CDR3 is CASRGQGAGSSTDTQYF. The CDR3 nucleotides read TGTGCCAGCAGGGGCCAGGGAGCGGGGTCTAGCACAGATACGCAGTATTTT.